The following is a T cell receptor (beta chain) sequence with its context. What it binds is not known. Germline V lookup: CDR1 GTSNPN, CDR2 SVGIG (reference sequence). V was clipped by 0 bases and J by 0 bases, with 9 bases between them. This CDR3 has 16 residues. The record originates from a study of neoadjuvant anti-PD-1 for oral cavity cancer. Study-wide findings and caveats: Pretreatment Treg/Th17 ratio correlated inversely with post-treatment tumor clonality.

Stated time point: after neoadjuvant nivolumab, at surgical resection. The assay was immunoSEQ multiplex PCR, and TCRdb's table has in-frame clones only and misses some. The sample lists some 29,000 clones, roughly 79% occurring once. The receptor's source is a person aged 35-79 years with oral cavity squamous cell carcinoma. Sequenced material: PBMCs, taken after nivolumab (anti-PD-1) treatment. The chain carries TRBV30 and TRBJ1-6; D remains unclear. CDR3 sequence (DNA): TGTGCCTGGAGTGTACGGACGAGCTCCTATAATTCACCCCTCCACTTT. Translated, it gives CAWSVRTSSYNSPLHF.